These 16 T cell receptor beta chains share one sample of origin, sequenced in a study of control samples from healthy donors and cancer patients. Sequencing was performed with immunoSEQ multiplex PCR; in TCRdb, only in-frame clones are kept and a portion is missing. The sample shows 150,000 or so clones, over 80% of them seen only once. The sequencing sample was made of blood. The origin of the receptors is a woman aged 45-65 years in good health.

The J gene is TRBJ2-7, the V gene TRBV5-1, with TRBD2 matching 13 bases. V lost 4 bases and J lost 2; bases outside the gene matches: 3. CDR3 length: 15 residues. The germline V gene has CDR1 SGHRS and CDR2 YFSETQ. CDR3 sequence reads: CASSPGTSGTYEQYF. For the CDR3, the DNA is TGCGCCAGCAGCCCCGGGACTAGCGGGACCTACGAGCAGTACTTC.

V and J are TRBV19 and TRBJ1-3; D is undetermined. Germline V gene lookup returns CDR1 LNHDA and CDR2 SQIVND (reference sequence). The CDR3 totals 15 residues. Trimming cost V 3 bases and J 4 bases, with 13 bases left between them. Here the CDR3 reads CASSMDPRKGNTIYF. For the CDR3, the DNA is TGTGCCAGTAGTATGGACCCACGCAAAGGAAACACCATATATTTT.

The chain joins TRBV27 to TRBJ1-3; the D is unclear. The length of the CDR3 is 16 residues. V was pared by 5 bases and J by 0 bases, with 14 bases between. Germline loops: CDR1 MNHEY, CDR2 SMNVEV (reference sequence). DNA of the CDR3: TGTGCCAGCAGTGGACTCAACCCCCTCTCTGGAAACACCATATATTTT. This encodes CASSGLNPLSGNTIYF.

The CDR3 DNA is TGTGCCAGCAGAGCCGGGACTAGCGGGAAGGATGCCGGGGAGCTGTTTTTT. Translated, it gives CASRAGTSGKDAGELFF. The rearrangement joins TRBV27 to TRBJ2-2, with 13 bases lining up with TRBD2. J lost 6 bases, V lost 6 bases, and 10 bases had no gene match. Germline V gene sequence: CDR1 MNHEY, CDR2 SMNVEV (reference sequence). The CDR3 spans 17 residues.

J is TRBJ2-1 and V is TRBV19; D tentatively fits TRBD1 or TRBD2 (5 bases each). V lost 1 base and J 10 bases, leaving 8 bases between the germline ends. Germline V gene sequence: CDR1 LNHDA, CDR2 SQIVND (reference sequence). The CDR3 spans 12 residues. CDR3 DNA: TGTGCCAGTAGTATAGGGTGGGGGGAGCAGTTCTTC. It specifies CASSIGWGEQFF.

The chain links TRBV6-6 to TRBJ1-4; 8 bases fit TRBD1. CDR1 is MNHNY, CDR2 SVGAGI, per germline (reference sequence). V shed 6 bases, J shed 4 bases, and the junction held 1 base outside the gene matches. The length of the CDR3 is 13 residues. CDR3 in amino acids: CASSDRGNEKLFF. Written as DNA, the CDR3 is TGTGCCAGCAGCGACAGGGGTAATGAAAAACTGTTTTTT.

The chain uses TRBV7-9 and TRBJ1-2; 7 bases agree with TRBD1. Germline trimming cut 1 base from V and 7 bases from J; bases unmatched to any gene: 3. Germline assignment: CDR1 SEHNR and CDR2 FQNEAQ (reference sequence). CDR3 length: 13 residues. CDR3 loop: CASSLEGTVGYTF. The CDR3 DNA reads as TGTGCCAGCAGCTTAGAGGGGACAGTTGGCTACACCTTC.

The gene calls are TRBV18 and TRBJ1-4; unclear D gene. CDR3 length: 14 residues. Germline V gene data show CDR1 as KGHSH and CDR2 as LQKENI. V gave up 2 bases and J gave up 5 bases, with 9 bases separating them. The CDR3 loop is CASSPVAPNEKLFF. The CDR3 coding sequence is TGTGCCAGCTCACCAGTGGCCCCAAATGAAAAACTGTTTTTT. The whole variable domain, remainder taken from reference TRBV18 and TRBJ1-4, is NAGVMQNPRHLVRRRGQEARLRCSPMKGHSHVYWYRQLPEEGLKFMVYLQKENIIDESGMPKERFSAEFPKEGPSILRIQQVVRGDSAAYFCASSPVAPNEKLFFGSGTQLSVL.

V is TRBV11-1 and J is TRBJ1-5, with D hard to call. Germline CDR1 and CDR2: SGHAT and FQDESV (reference sequence). Trimming cost V 5 bases and J 0 bases, with 5 bases left between them. CDR3 length equals 13 residues. This CDR3 reads CASSLYSNQPQHF. In DNA, the CDR3 is TGTGCCAGCAGCCTTTATAGCAATCAGCCCCAGCATTTT.

V gene TRBV5-1 combines with J gene TRBJ2-5; 7 bases map to TRBD1. The V gene's germline CDR1 is SGHRS and CDR2 YFSETQ. Trimming took 4 bases from V and 2 from J; bases not matched to a gene: 8. The CDR3 spans 15 residues. The CDR3 sequence is CASSRATGRQETQYF. The CDR3 DNA reads TGCGCCAGCAGCCGAGCGACAGGGCGGCAAGAGACCCAGTACTTC. The entire variable domain, with the rest obtained from reference TRBV5-1 and TRBJ2-5, is as follows: KAGVTQTPRYLIKTRGQQVTLSCSPISGHRSVSWYQQTPGQGLQFLFEYFSETQRNKGNFPGRFSGRQFSNSRSEMNVSTLELGDSALYLCASSRATGRQETQYFGPGTRLLVL.

This clone was found once. The genes are TRBV10-2 and TRBJ1-3; unclear D gene. CDR1 WSHSY and CDR2 SAAADI come from the germline V gene. Between the trimmed V and J ends, which lost 1 base and 4 bases, there was a span of 5 bases. The CDR3 length is 13 residues. Here the CDR3 DNA reads TGCGCCAGCAGTGAGTTGCTAGGAAACACCATATATTTT. As protein: CASSELLGNTIYF.

The genes are TRBV19 and TRBJ2-3; 9 nucleotides agree with TRBD2. The CDR3 totals 13 residues. Per the germline V gene, CDR1 is LNHDA and CDR2 is SQIVND (reference sequence). J gave up 6 bases and V 6 bases, and 4 bases lay outside the gene matches. CDR3 amino acids: CASRLAGSDTQYF. Written as DNA, the CDR3 is TGTGCCAGTAGACTAGCGGGTTCGGATACGCAGTATTTT.

The gene calls are TRBV7-8 and TRBJ1-1; D might be TRBD1 (5 bases). This CDR3 is 13 amino acids long. From germline, CDR1 is SGHVS and CDR2 FQNEAQ. V gave up 3 bases and J gave up 6 bases, with 11 bases separating them. CDR3 sequence: CASSFGRVAEAFF. The CDR3 DNA sequence: TGTGCCAGCAGCTTTGGCAGGGTGGCTGAAGCTTTCTTT.

The CDR3 region is CASSGPGGPYEQYF. The CDR3 nucleotides read TGTGCCAGCAGCGGGCCGGGAGGGCCTTACGAGCAGTACTTC. This chain uses TRBV21-1 with TRBJ2-7; the DNA was not used to check the table's D call, TRBD2. TRBV21-1 represents a pseudogene. The length of the CDR3 is 14 residues.

The chain carries TRBV9 and TRBJ2-7; TRBD2 might be the D (7 bases). V was pared by 0 bases and J by 3 bases, with 13 bases between. The CDR3 length is 15 residues. Germline V CDR1 and CDR2: SGDLS, YYNGEE. The CDR3 region is CASSVGGGGGYEQYF. CDR3 DNA sequence: TGTGCCAGCAGCGTAGGGGGGGGAGGGGGCTACGAGCAGTACTTC.

This sequence joins TRBV5-5 and TRBJ1-1; D unclear. CDR3 length: 16 amino acids. V was cut by 0 bases and J by 4 bases, with 16 bases left in between. Per the germline V gene, CDR1 is SGHKS and CDR2 is YYEKEE (reference sequence). The CDR3 region has the DNA TGTGCCAGCAGCTTGGGACACCATCAGCTCACCACTGAAGCTTTCTTT. Its protein product is CASSLGHHQLTTEAFF.